The rows below give T cell receptor beta chains drawn from one sample of a study of CD8+CD57+ T cells in acquired aplastic anemia. In TCRdb, the reads were re-called with MiXCR into one record per CDR3 protein. This sample has some 130,000 distinct CDR3 sequences, with 48% found just once. Sequences were obtained from sorted CD4+, CD8+, or CD8+CD57+ T cells (not recorded which) from PBMCs. Receptors originate from a human donor in good health, serving as a control. Both conserved end residues are part of each CDR3. The D gene is left open where the match is weak. Clone size appears in some rows only: once, few, many, or a class for an expanded clone.

D: NA; size: NA; length: 13; J: TRBJ2-3; V: TRBV29-1; CDR3: CSADTGFADTQYF; DNA: TGCAGCGCAGACACGGGATTTGCAGATACGCAGTATTTT
D: NA; size: few; length: 13; J: TRBJ1-1; V: TRBV18; CDR3: CASAPSQGPEAFF; DNA: TGTGCCAGCGCCCCGTCTCAAGGGCCTGAAGCTTTCTTT
D: TRBD1; size: once; length: 14; J: TRBJ1-1; V: TRBV10-1; CDR3: CASSGGGGNTEAFF; DNA: TGCGCCAGCAGTGGTGGAGGGGGCAACACTGAAGCTTTCTTT
D: NA; size: NA; length: 15; J: TRBJ1-2; V: TRBV15; CDR3: CAASSLVGEGYGYTF; DNA: TGTGCCGCCAGCAGCTTAGTAGGGGAGGGCTATGGCTACACCTTC
D: TRBD1; size: NA; length: 13; J: TRBJ2-7; V: TRBV29-1; CDR3: CSVPGQGSNEQYF; DNA: TGCAGCGTACCCGGACAGGGTTCCAACGAGCAGTACTTC
D: NA; size: NA; length: 15; J: TRBJ2-3; V: TRBV25-1; CDR3: CASSEWGAGADTQYF; DNA: TGTGCCAGCAGTGAATGGGGGGCCGGAGCAGATACGCAGTATTTT
D: TRBD1; size: many; length: 14; J: TRBJ1-1; V: TRBV7-2; CDR3: CASSSRQGGTEAFF; DNA: TGTGCCAGCAGCTCGCGACAGGGTGGTACTGAAGCTTTCTTT
D: TRBD1; size: NA; length: 15; J: TRBJ1-2; V: TRBV20-1; CDR3: CSARPPGQGKHGYTF; DNA: TGCAGTGCTAGACCACCGGGACAGGGGAAACATGGCTACACCTTC
D: TRBD1; size: medium-sized; length: 14; J: TRBJ2-7; V: TRBV10-3; CDR3: CAISDGTGADEQYF; DNA: TGTGCCATCAGTGATGGGACAGGGGCCGACGAGCAGTACTTC
D: TRBD1; size: many; length: 18; J: TRBJ1-2; V: TRBV5-6; CDR3: CASSWLFGRGSYDYGYTF; DNA: TGTGCCAGCAGCTGGTTGTTCGGCAGGGGGAGCTATGACTATGGCTACACCTTC
D: TRBD1; size: NA; length: 15; J: TRBJ1-2; V: TRBV12-3/TRBV12-4; CDR3: CASRAPTGMNYGYTF; DNA: TGTGCCAGCAGAGCACCGACAGGGATGAACTATGGCTACACCTTC
D: TRBD2; size: few; length: 18; J: TRBJ2-2; V: TRBV6-1; CDR3: CASSPNRLAGANTGELFF; DNA: TGTGCCAGCAGTCCGAACAGACTAGCGGGGGCCAACACCGGGGAGCTGTTTTTT
D: NA; size: NA; length: 16; J: TRBJ1-2; V: TRBV4-1; CDR3: CASSQDKQVGAYGYTF; DNA: TGCGCCAGCAGCCAAGATAAGCAGGTTGGGGCCTATGGCTACACCTTC
D: NA; size: many; length: 13; J: TRBJ1-6; V: TRBV6-2/TRBV6-3; CDR3: CASSYQGNSPLHF; DNA: TGTGCCAGCAGTTACCAGGGGAATTCACCCCTCCACTTT
D: NA; size: many; length: 14; J: TRBJ2-2; V: TRBV6-4; CDR3: CASSERTNTGELFF; DNA: TGTGCCAGCAGTGAGAGGACGAACACCGGGGAGCTGTTTTTT
D: NA; size: few; length: 13; J: TRBJ1-2; V: TRBV7-9; CDR3: CASSLVGSDDYTF; DNA: TGTGCCAGCAGCTTAGTAGGGTCGGATGACTACACCTTC
D: NA; size: many; length: 16; J: TRBJ1-1; V: TRBV5-1; CDR3: CASSLGGPRLNTEAFF; DNA: TGCGCCAGCAGCTTGGGGGGGCCTAGATTGAACACTGAAGCTTTCTTT
D: TRBD2; size: once; length: 14; J: TRBJ2-3; V: TRBV11-3; CDR3: CASSLEGLVGTQYF; DNA: TGTGCCAGCAGCTTAGAAGGACTAGTCGGTACGCAGTATTTT
D: TRBD1; size: many; length: 18; J: TRBJ1-5; V: TRBV20-1; CDR3: CSARSGTGGAYSNQPQHF; DNA: TGCAGTGCTAGATCCGGGACAGGGGGCGCTTATAGCAATCAGCCCCAGCATTTT
D: TRBD2; size: many; length: 15; J: TRBJ2-2; V: TRBV7-2; CDR3: CASSLDRTSGGELFF; DNA: TGTGCCAGCAGCTTAGATCGGACTAGCGGGGGCGAGCTGTTTTTT
D: NA; size: many; length: 14; J: TRBJ1-2; V: TRBV4-3; CDR3: CASSQGVTNYGYTF; DNA: TGCGCCAGCAGCCAAGGGGTAACTAACTATGGCTACACCTTC
D: TRBD1; size: NA; length: 12; J: TRBJ1-3; V: TRBV30; CDR3: CAQGTAGNTIYF; DNA: TGTGCCCAAGGGACAGCTGGAAACACCATATATTTT
D: TRBD1; size: NA; length: 17; J: TRBJ2-7; V: TRBV15; CDR3: CATSTQYGGGQDLEQYF; DNA: TGTGCCACCAGCACCCAATACGGTGGGGGACAGGACCTCGAGCAGTACTTC
D: NA; size: NA; length: 17; J: TRBJ1-2; V: TRBV25-1; CDR3: CASSYSRFGSTNYGYTF; DNA: TGTGCCAGCAGTTACTCGAGATTTGGGAGCACTAACTATGGCTACACCTTC
D: NA; size: many; length: 11; J: TRBJ2-5; V: TRBV7-6; CDR3: CASSPSETQYF; DNA: TGTGCCAGCAGCCCATCCGAGACCCAGTACTTC
D: NA; size: many; length: 17; J: TRBJ1-5; V: TRBV6-2/TRBV6-3; CDR3: CASSYSGSGVSSQPQHF; DNA: TGTGCCAGCAGTTACTCAGGTTCAGGGGTGAGTTCTCAGCCCCAGCATTTT
D: TRBD2; size: NA; length: 14; J: TRBJ2-3; V: TRBV7-9; CDR3: CAGQLADKGDTQYF; DNA: TGTGCCGGCCAGCTAGCGGACAAAGGGGATACGCAGTATTTT
D: TRBD2; size: NA; length: 16; J: TRBJ2-3; V: TRBV15; CDR3: CATKQGLAGGPDTQYF; DNA: TGTGCCACCAAACAGGGGCTAGCGGGGGGGCCGGATACGCAGTATTTT
D: TRBD2; size: NA; length: 17; J: TRBJ2-2; V: TRBV5-4; CDR3: CASSSFSGGAGTGELFF; DNA: TGTGCCAGCAGCTCCTTTAGCGGGGGGGCCGGAACCGGGGAGCTGTTTTTT
D: NA; size: few; length: 14; J: TRBJ2-7; V: TRBV10-3; CDR3: CAISESETTHEQYF; DNA: TGTGCCATCAGTGAGTCTGAGACTACCCACGAGCAGTACTTC
D: NA; size: once; length: 15; J: TRBJ1-2; V: TRBV25-1; CDR3: CASSEGAPGAGGYTF; DNA: TGTGCCAGCAGTGAAGGGGCCCCAGGGGCAGGCGGCTACACCTTC
D: TRBD2; size: many; length: 14; J: TRBJ2-7; V: TRBV19; CDR3: CASSILASGGEQYF; DNA: TGTGCCAGTAGTATCCTGGCTAGCGGGGGCGAGCAGTACTTC
D: TRBD1; size: many; length: 15; J: TRBJ1-1; V: TRBV13; CDR3: CASSLAGGQGTEAFF; DNA: TGTGCCAGCAGCTTAGCGGGAGGACAGGGTACTGAAGCTTTCTTT
D: NA; size: NA; length: 16; J: TRBJ2-5; V: TRBV4-2; CDR3: CASSQDGWRGQETQYF; DNA: TGTGCCAGCAGCCAAGATGGGTGGCGGGGCCAAGAGACCCAGTACTTC
D: NA; size: NA; length: 13; J: TRBJ2-7; V: TRBV6-1; CDR3: CASTWGATYEQYF; DNA: TGTGCCAGCACCTGGGGGGCCACCTACGAGCAGTACTTC
D: TRBD1; size: many; length: 13; J: TRBJ1-2; V: TRBV6-1; CDR3: CASRRDREDGYTF; DNA: TGTGCCAGCCGACGGGACAGGGAGGATGGCTACACCTTC
D: NA; size: NA; length: 14; J: TRBJ1-1; V: TRBV10-3; CDR3: CAISSRGLDGEAFF; DNA: TGTGCCATCAGCTCACGAGGATTGGACGGCGAAGCTTTCTTT
D: NA; size: many; length: 12; J: TRBJ2-5; V: TRBV18; CDR3: CASSPEEETQYF; DNA: TGTGCCAGCTCACCGGAGGAAGAGACCCAGTACTTC
D: NA; size: NA; length: 18; J: TRBJ1-4; V: TRBV25-1; CDR3: CASSENLMGWPTNEKLFF; DNA: TGTGCCAGCAGTGAAAATTTAATGGGATGGCCGACTAATGAAAAACTGTTTTTT
D: NA; size: NA; length: 13; J: TRBJ1-1; V: TRBV10-3; CDR3: CAISTRMNTEAFF; DNA: TGTGCCATCTCCACACGAATGAACACTGAAGCTTTCTTT
D: TRBD1; size: many; length: 13; J: TRBJ1-5; V: TRBV7-8; CDR3: CASSFRGNQPQHF; DNA: TGTGCCAGCAGCTTCAGGGGGAATCAGCCCCAGCATTTT
D: NA; size: NA; length: 13; J: TRBJ2-7; V: TRBV25-1; CDR3: CASRGFGPYEQYF; DNA: TGTGCCAGCAGGGGCTTTGGGCCCTACGAGCAGTACTTC
D: TRBD2; size: many; length: 15; J: TRBJ2-1; V: TRBV19; CDR3: CASSIQRGAYNEQFF; DNA: TGTGCCAGTAGTATTCAGCGGGGAGCATACAATGAGCAGTTCTTC
D: NA; size: NA; length: 16; J: TRBJ1-4; V: TRBV11-1; CDR3: CASSSSGRTNNEKLFF; DNA: TGTGCCAGCAGCTCGTCCGGCAGGACGAATAATGAAAAACTGTTTTTT
D: NA; size: many; length: 13; J: TRBJ2-7; V: TRBV6-5; CDR3: CASSYSGFFEQYF; DNA: TGTGCCAGCAGTTACTCAGGGTTCTTCGAGCAGTACTTC
D: NA; size: many; length: 12; J: TRBJ2-3; V: TRBV20-1; CDR3: CSAGTSSDTQYF; DNA: TGCAGTGCTGGTACTAGTTCAGATACGCAGTATTTT
D: NA; size: many; length: 14; J: TRBJ1-2; V: TRBV5-1; CDR3: CASSLWGAENGYTF; DNA: TGCGCCAGCAGCCTCTGGGGGGCGGAGAATGGCTACACCTTC
D: TRBD2; size: few; length: 17; J: TRBJ2-7; V: TRBV4-2; CDR3: CASSQDQPLAATYEQYF; DNA: TGTGCCAGCAGCCAAGATCAGCCCCTAGCGGCAACCTACGAGCAGTACTTC
D: TRBD1; size: NA; length: 16; J: TRBJ2-1; V: TRBV14; CDR3: CASSRPGQGDYNEQFF; DNA: TGTGCCAGCAGCCGACCGGGACAGGGGGACTACAATGAGCAGTTCTTC
D: NA; size: many; length: 12; J: TRBJ1-2; V: TRBV20-1; CDR3: CSARPGNFGYTF; DNA: TGCAGTGCTAGACCGGGAAATTTTGGCTACACCTTC
D: TRBD1; size: many; length: 15; J: TRBJ2-1; V: TRBV24-1; CDR3: CATSDRAQGRNEQFF; DNA: TGTGCCACCAGTGATCGGGCACAGGGGCGTAATGAGCAGTTCTTC
D: TRBD1; size: few; length: 15; J: TRBJ2-7; V: TRBV5-1; CDR3: CASSFGDRDFYEQYF; DNA: TGCGCCAGCAGCTTCGGGGACAGGGACTTCTACGAGCAGTACTTC
D: NA; size: NA; length: 15; J: TRBJ1-4; V: TRBV9; CDR3: CASSVAGRDSEKLFF; DNA: TGTGCCAGCAGCGTAGCTGGCCGAGATTCTGAAAAACTGTTTTTT